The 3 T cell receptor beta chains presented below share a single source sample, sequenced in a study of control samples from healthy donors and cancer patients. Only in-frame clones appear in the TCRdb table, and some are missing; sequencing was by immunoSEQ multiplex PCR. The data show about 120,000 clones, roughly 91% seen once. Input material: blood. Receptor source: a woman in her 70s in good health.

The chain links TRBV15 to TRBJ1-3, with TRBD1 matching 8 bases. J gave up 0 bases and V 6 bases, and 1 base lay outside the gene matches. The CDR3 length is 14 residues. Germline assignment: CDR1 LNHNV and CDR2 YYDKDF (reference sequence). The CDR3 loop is CATRGQDSGNTIYF. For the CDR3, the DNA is TGTGCCACCAGGGGACAGGACTCTGGAAACACCATATATTTT.

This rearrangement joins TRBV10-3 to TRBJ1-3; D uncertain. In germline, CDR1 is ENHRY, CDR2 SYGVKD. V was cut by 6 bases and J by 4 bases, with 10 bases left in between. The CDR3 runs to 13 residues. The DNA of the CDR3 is TGTGCCATCAGCTTGGACCGAGGAAACACCATATATTTT. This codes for CAISLDRGNTIYF.

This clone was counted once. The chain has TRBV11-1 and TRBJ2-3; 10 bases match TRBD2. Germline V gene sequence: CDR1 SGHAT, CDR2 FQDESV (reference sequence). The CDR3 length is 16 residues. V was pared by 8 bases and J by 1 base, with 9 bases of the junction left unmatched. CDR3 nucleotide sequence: TGTGCCAGCCACCCCACTACTAGCGGGGGCACAGATACGCAGTATTTT. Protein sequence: CASHPTTSGGTDTQYF.